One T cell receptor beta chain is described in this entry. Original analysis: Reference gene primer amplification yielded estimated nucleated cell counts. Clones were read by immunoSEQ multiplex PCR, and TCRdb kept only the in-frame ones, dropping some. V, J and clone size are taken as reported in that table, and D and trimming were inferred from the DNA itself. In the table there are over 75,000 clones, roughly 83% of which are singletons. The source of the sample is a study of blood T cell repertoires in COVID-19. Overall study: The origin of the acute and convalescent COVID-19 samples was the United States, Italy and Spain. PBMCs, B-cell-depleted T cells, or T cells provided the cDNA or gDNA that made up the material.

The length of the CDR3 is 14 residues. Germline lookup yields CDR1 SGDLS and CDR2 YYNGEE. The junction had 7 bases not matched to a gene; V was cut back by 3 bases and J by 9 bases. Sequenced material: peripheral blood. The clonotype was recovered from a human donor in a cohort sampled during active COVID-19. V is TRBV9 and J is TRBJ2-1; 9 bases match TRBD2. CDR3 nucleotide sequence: TGTGCCAGCAGCGGAGCTAGCGGGACTCTTGAGCAGTTCTTC. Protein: CASSGASGTLEQFF.